This TCR beta chain was captured in a study of blood T cell repertoires in COVID-19. Trimming stripped 0 bases from V and 0 bases from J, with 7 bases between. The CDR3 is 16 residues long. CDR1 SGHRS and CDR2 YFSETQ come from the germline V gene. With respect to this clone: Other DNA sequences in the sample encode the same CDR3.

TCRdb keeps only in-frame clones here, not all; method: immunoSEQ multiplex PCR. The sample shows about 160,000 clones, 80% of them seen only once. This sequence was found in a man between 35 and 55 years old who had recovered from COVID-19. Sample: PBMCs or T cells enriched from blood (not recorded which). The chain employs TRBV5-1 and TRBJ2-6; D gene uncertain. The DNA for the CDR3 is TGCGCCAGCAGCTTGGATGGCCTCTCTGGGGCCAACGTCCTGACTTTC. Translation: CASSLDGLSGANVLTF.